Below, 25 T cell receptor beta chains from the same sample are listed, as sequenced in a study of PD-1 blockade in classical Hodgkin lymphoma. The patients all showed relapse after autologous stem cell transplantation, while their brentuximab vedotin exposure varied. Profiling relied on immunoSEQ multiplex PCR, and the TCRdb table lists in-frame clones only, not all of them. The repertoire includes just over 14,000 clones, around 83% of them detected once, and 20% to 25% sits in the top ten. The material was peripheral blood mononuclear cells (PBMCs), obtained before the second cycle of nivolumab. The receptor source for this set is a human donor with classical Hodgkin lymphoma.

The chain couples TRBV7-3 to TRBJ2-4; the D gene is possibly TRBD2 (6 bases). Germline V gene sequence: CDR1 SGHTA, CDR2 FQGTGA. Trimming took 5 bases from V and 8 from J, leaving 13 bases between them. The CDR3 extends over 13 amino acids. CDR3: CASSPGLYDIQYF. CDR3 in DNA: TGTGCCAGCAGCCCGGGACTGTATGACATTCAGTACTTC.

The V gene is TRBV28, the J gene TRBJ2-2; possible D gene TRBD1, 6 bases. Trimming shortened V by 6 bases and J by 6 bases, and 8 bases separated the two germline ends. The CDR3 contains 12 residues. Germline assignment: CDR1 MDHEN and CDR2 SYDVKM. The CDR3 region has the DNA TGTGCCAGCAGCTCAGGGGCCGGGGAGCTGTTTTTT. It yields the protein CASSSGAGELFF.

The chain is built from TRBV10-2 and TRBJ2-7; D gene ambiguous. Looked up from germline, CDR1 is WSHSY and CDR2 is SAAADI. V shed 3 bases and J shed 1 base, with 10 bases lying between them. The CDR3 extends over 14 amino acids. The CDR3 reads CASSDPGISYEQYF. The CDR3 DNA sequence: TGCGCCAGCAGTGATCCTGGGATTTCCTACGAGCAGTACTTC.

This chain connects TRBV7-9 to TRBJ1-2; D perhaps matches TRBD1 (6 bases). This CDR3 is built from 15 residues. V gave up 5 bases and J gave up 4 bases, with 17 bases separating them. From germline, CDR1 is SEHNR and CDR2 FQNEAQ (reference sequence). This chain's CDR3 is CASSPTRTEVYGYTF. The CDR3 bases are TGTGCCAGCAGCCCTACTAGGACAGAGGTCTATGGCTACACCTTC. Combining the CDR3 with reference TRBV7-9 and TRBJ1-2 gives the whole variable domain DTGVSQNPRHKITKRGQNVTFRCDPISEHNRLYWYRQTLGQGPEFLTYFQNEAQLEKSRLLSDRFSAERPKGSFSTLEIQRTEQGDSAMYLCASSPTRTEVYGYTFGSGTRLTVV.

This sequence joins TRBV29-1 and TRBJ2-5, with D tentatively TRBD1 (6 bases). This CDR3 has 16 amino acids. Germline loops: CDR1 SQVTM, CDR2 ANQGSEA. Trimming took 1 base from V and 2 from J, leaving 17 bases between them. This CDR3 reads CSVEASWDISQETQYF. The CDR3 nucleotides are TGCAGCGTTGAAGCTTCTTGGGACATATCACAAGAGACCCAGTACTTC.

The rearrangement uses TRBV28 and TRBJ1-2; 8 positions match TRBD1. There are 17 residues in the CDR3. Trimming cost V 3 bases and J 5 bases; bases outside gene matches: 14. CDR1 and CDR2 from the germline V gene are MDHEN and SYDVKM. Here the CDR3 DNA reads TGTGCCAGCAGTTTGGAAAGCTGGACAGGGAGACTTTATGGCTACACCTTC. Translated: CASSLESWTGRLYGYTF.

This clone was seen a single time. The genes are TRBV27 and TRBJ2-7; D tentatively reads TRBD1 or TRBD2 (5 bases each). V lost 1 base, J lost 4 bases, and 14 bases lay in between. Germline values: CDR1 MNHEY, CDR2 SMNVEV (reference sequence). The CDR3 length is 15 residues. The DNA of the CDR3 is TGTGCCAGCAGTTTATTGAGGGGAGAAGATTACGAGCAGTACTTC. Translation: CASSLLRGEDYEQYF.

The V call is TRBV7-9, the J call TRBJ2-3; no firm D call. Deletions cut 5 bases from V and 5 bases from J, with 17 bases between. The length of the CDR3 is 15 residues. The germline V gene encodes CDR1 SEHNR and CDR2 FQNEAQ (reference sequence). CDR3 sequence: CASSPGPRTVDTQYF. The CDR3 coding sequence is TGTGCCAGCAGCCCGGGCCCGAGAACGGTAGATACGCAGTATTTT.

The chain combines TRBV5-1 with TRBJ2-2; D gene unclear. CDR3 length: 14 residues. CDR1 is SGHRS and CDR2 is YFSETQ in the germline V gene. Deletions cut 1 base from V and 5 bases from J, with 9 bases between. DNA of the CDR3: TGCGCCAGCAGCTTGAACGGCCGGACCGGGGAGCTGTTTTTT. Translation: CASSLNGRTGELFF.

V usage is TRBV5-1 and J usage is TRBJ1-1; no clear D gene. Deletions cut 4 bases from V and 4 bases from J, with 11 bases between. Germline lookup yields CDR1 SGHRS and CDR2 YFSETQ. The CDR3 has 13 amino acids. DNA of the CDR3: TGCGCCAGCAGCACGGAGTGGGTCACTGAAGCTTTCTTT. Residues: CASSTEWVTEAFF.

The chain combines TRBV19 with TRBJ1-1; D possibly corresponds to TRBD1 (6 bases). Trimming pared 3 bases from V and 4 bases from J, leaving 12 bases between. This CDR3 has 14 amino acids. Germline V gene lookup returns CDR1 LNHDA and CDR2 SQIVND (reference sequence). The CDR3 spells CASSIAGDGTEAFF. The CDR3 bases are TGTGCCAGTAGTATTGCAGGGGACGGCACTGAAGCTTTCTTT.

This clone was found once. The chain joins TRBV9 to TRBJ1-1; D gene uncertain. This CDR3 is built from 15 residues. V dropped 4 bases and J dropped 3 bases, with 16 bases sitting between them. Germline V gene lookup returns CDR1 SGDLS and CDR2 YYNGEE. The CDR3 DNA reads TGTGCCAGCAGCCCAACAAATTTGTGGGACACTGAAGCTTTCTTT. Protein sequence: CASSPTNLWDTEAFF.

The chain has TRBV19 and TRBJ1-2; 7 bases align to TRBD1. The CDR3 length is 13 residues. The V and J ends lost 8 bases and 2 bases, in that order; junction bases with no gene match: 5. Germline-derived CDR1 and CDR2 are LNHDA and SQIVND (reference sequence). This CDR3 reads CASWEQGNYGYTF. The CDR3 coding sequence is TGTGCCAGTTGGGAACAGGGGAACTATGGCTACACCTTC. Full variable domain (rest looked up from reference TRBV19 and TRBJ1-2): DGGITQSPKYLFRKEGQNVTLSCEQNLNHDAMYWYRQDPGQGLRLIYYSQIVNDFQKGDIAEGYSVSREKKESFPLTVTSAQKNPTAFYLCASWEQGNYGYTFGSGTRLTVV.

The V gene is TRBV7-7, the J gene TRBJ2-2; 11 bases align to TRBD2. The CDR3 is 21 residues long. CDR1 and CDR2 from the germline V gene are SSHAT and FNYEAQ (reference sequence). In nucleotides, the CDR3 is TGTGCTACCCGACCCGACCGATGGGGGGTAGCGGGGGGGCCGGTGCCCGGGGAGCTGTTTTTT. The encoded protein is CATRPDRWGVAGGPVPGELFF.

This sequence joins TRBV7-6 and TRBJ1-3, with D possibly TRBD1 on 5 matching bases. The CDR3 runs 16 residues. The V gene lost 0 bases and the J gene lost 1 base, with 10 bases spanning the gap. The germline V gene has CDR1 SGHVS and CDR2 FNYEAQ. The CDR3 loop reads CASSLAGAQSGNTIYF. The CDR3 nucleotides read TGTGCCAGCAGCTTAGCAGGGGCGCAGTCTGGAAACACCATATATTTT.

The chain employs TRBV18 and TRBJ1-6, with 9 bases identical to TRBD1. This CDR3 is built from 16 residues. Per germline, CDR1 KGHSH and CDR2 LQKENI. V was pared by 6 bases and J by 7 bases, with 10 bases of the junction left unmatched. The CDR3 here is CASSPGAGQGNSPLHF. CDR3 DNA: TGTGCCAGCTCTCCAGGGGCGGGACAGGGAAATTCACCCCTCCACTTT.

This chain connects TRBV2 to TRBJ2-6; D unclear. V was shortened by 11 bases and J by 2 bases, with 22 bases between the two germline ends. The CDR3 length is 17 residues. The V gene's germline CDR1 is SNHLY and CDR2 FYNNEI. CDR3 in amino acids: CAQQPRYPLAGANVLTF. The CDR3, as DNA: TGTGCCCAGCAGCCCCGTTACCCTTTGGCTGGGGCCAACGTCCTGACTTTC.

The CDR3 protein is CASSFSGGDLAEQYF. In nucleotides, the CDR3 is TGTGCCAGCAGCTTCTCCGGGGGGGACCTCGCCGAGCAGTACTTC. The V call is TRBV7-6, the J call TRBJ2-7, with 8 bases aligning to TRBD2. The CDR3 is 15 amino acids. Losses at the gene ends were 3 bases for V and 6 bases for J; bases not matched to a gene: 10. Germline values: CDR1 SGHVS, CDR2 FNYEAQ.

This clone appeared a single time. The rearrangement joins TRBV6-5 to TRBJ1-1; tentative D call: TRBD1 (5 bases). This CDR3 is built from 14 residues. Germline assignment: CDR1 MNHEY and CDR2 SVGAGI. V shed 0 bases and J shed 3 bases, with 8 bases lying between them. CDR3: CASSYSSRDTEAFF. The CDR3 DNA sequence: TGTGCCAGCAGTTACTCGTCCAGGGACACTGAAGCTTTCTTT.

The chain recombines TRBV6-5 with TRBJ2-7; possibly TRBD1 for D (5 bases). V shed 2 bases and J shed 1 base, with 12 bases lying between them. Germline V CDR1 and CDR2: MNHEY, SVGAGI. This CDR3 spans 15 amino acids. CDR3 in DNA: TGTGCCAGCAGTTACGAGGCAGGGAATTCCTACGAGCAGTACTTC. It yields the protein CASSYEAGNSYEQYF.

J is TRBJ2-2 and V is TRBV6-4; TRBD1 matches at 7 bases. The germline gives CDR1 MRHNA, CDR2 SNTAGT. CDR3 length: 16 residues. Trimming removed 4 bases from V and 1 base from J; junction bases left unmatched: 6. Here the CDR3 DNA reads TGTGCCAGCAGTGCGTCCTGGACAGGGAACACCGGGGAGCTGTTTTTT. Encoded protein: CASSASWTGNTGELFF.

The sample holds a few counts of this clone. The chain carries TRBV2 and TRBJ2-7; TRBD1 agrees at 10 bases. Germline CDR1 is SNHLY and CDR2 is FYNNEI. The CDR3 consists of 15 residues. J was trimmed by 7 bases and V by 6 bases; bases with no gene match: 12. The DNA for the CDR3 is TGTGCCAGCAGCGCCGTTCGGGACAGGGGTTCAGAGCAGTACTTC. This gives the protein CASSAVRDRGSEQYF.

The chain has TRBV18 and TRBJ1-1; D is unresolved. V lost 2 bases and J 10 bases, leaving 14 bases between the germline ends. Germline lookup yields CDR1 KGHSH and CDR2 LQKENI. This CDR3 contains 13 residues. DNA for the CDR3: TGTGCCAGCTCACCATTTTCTGAGGAAAGAGCTTTCTTT. Encoded protein: CASSPFSEERAFF.

This clone is medium-sized within its sample. The chain employs TRBV27 and TRBJ2-7; D may be TRBD2 (6 bases). The germline CDR1 and CDR2 sequences are MNHEY and SMNVEV (reference sequence). This CDR3 is built from 15 residues. V lost 0 bases, J lost 3 bases, and 12 bases lay in between. CDR3 nucleotide sequence: TGTGCCAGCAGTTTATCTCCGGGACTGATCTACGAGCAGTACTTC. Its translation is CASSLSPGLIYEQYF.

This chain links TRBV25-1 with TRBJ1-4, with D possibly matching TRBD1 (5 bases). Deletions cut 3 bases from V and 10 bases from J, with 12 bases between. In germline, CDR1 is MGHDK, CDR2 SYGVNS. There are 13 residues in the CDR3. The CDR3 DNA is TGTGCCAGCAGTGAGGGGGACTTCGGAAAACTGTTTTTT. Its protein product is CASSEGDFGKLFF.